This T cell receptor (beta chain) was identified during a study of spatial heterogeneity in lung cancer. On the study more broadly: Sequences of the beta chain were consistently detected in greater numbers than alpha-chain sequences. The study, taken as a whole, reports: Relative to follow-up, resection was when ubiquitous expanded tumor TCRs appeared more in blood.

Time point reported: sample taken at primary tumor resection. Unsorted tumor, nontumor lung tissue or cryopreserved PBMC supplied the whole RNA. This clonotype was recorded at least ten times. Its target is unknown. From germline, CDR1 is SEHNR and CDR2 FQNEAQ (reference sequence). With 5 bases removed from V and 1 base from J, the gap between germline ends came to 12 bases. The CDR3 totals 15 residues. Individually, TCR cDNA molecules were each labelled with a unique molecular identifier. MiXCR, applied by TCRdb to the 5' RACE reads, yields one record per CDR3 protein. The repertoire has about 95,000 distinct CDR3 sequences, roughly 9.5% of them found once; the top ten carry about 7%.

The chain recombines TRBV7-9 with TRBJ2-1; D is uncertain. The material sequenced was PBMCs, taken at surgery. The sequence came from a male donor with early-stage non-small cell lung cancer. The CDR3: CASSQQLLSYNEQFF. The CDR3 nucleotides are TGTGCCAGCAGCCAGCAACTTCTGTCCTACAATGAGCAGTTCTTC.